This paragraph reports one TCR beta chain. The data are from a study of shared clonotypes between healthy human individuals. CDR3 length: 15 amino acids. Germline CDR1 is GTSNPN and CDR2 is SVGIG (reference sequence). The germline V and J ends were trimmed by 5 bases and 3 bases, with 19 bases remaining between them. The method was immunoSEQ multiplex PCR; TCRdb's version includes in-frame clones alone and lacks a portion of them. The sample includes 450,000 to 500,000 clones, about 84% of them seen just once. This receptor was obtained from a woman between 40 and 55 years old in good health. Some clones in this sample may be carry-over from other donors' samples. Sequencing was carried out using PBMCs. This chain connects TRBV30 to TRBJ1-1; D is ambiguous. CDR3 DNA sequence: TGTGCCTGGGGAAAGGGTGGTGAGCTCGACACTGAAGCTTTCTTT. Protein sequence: CAWGKGGELDTEAFF.